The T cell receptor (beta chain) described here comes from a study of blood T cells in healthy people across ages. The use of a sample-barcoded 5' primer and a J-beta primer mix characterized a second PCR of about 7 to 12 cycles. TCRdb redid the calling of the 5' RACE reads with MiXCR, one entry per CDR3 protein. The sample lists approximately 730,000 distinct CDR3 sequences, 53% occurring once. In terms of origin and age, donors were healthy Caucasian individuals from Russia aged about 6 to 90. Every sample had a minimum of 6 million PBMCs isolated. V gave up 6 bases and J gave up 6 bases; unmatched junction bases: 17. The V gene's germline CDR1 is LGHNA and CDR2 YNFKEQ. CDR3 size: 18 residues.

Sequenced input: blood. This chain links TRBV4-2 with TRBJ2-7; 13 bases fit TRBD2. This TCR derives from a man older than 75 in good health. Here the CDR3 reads CASRLRGLAGETPTEQYF. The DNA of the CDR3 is TGTGCCAGCAGATTACGAGGACTAGCGGGAGAAACCCCTACCGAGCAGTACTTC.